This T cell receptor beta chain was sequenced in a study of patients and donors after allogeneic stem cell transplantation. TCRdb recomputed calls from the RT-PCR reads with MiXCR, one row per CDR3 protein. The sample carries approximately 160,000 distinct CDR3 sequences, roughly 31% recorded once. The V and J ends lost 6 bases and 0 bases, in that order; junction bases with no gene match: 8. Germline assignment: CDR1 MDHEN and CDR2 SYDVKM. CDR3 length: 15 residues. The rearrangement uses TRBV28 and TRBJ2-7; 7 bases are shared with TRBD1. The TCR originated in a human donor who was either an allogeneic HSCT recipient or a stem cell or donor lymphocyte infusion donor (not recorded which). It is not recorded whose cells these are; they may come from a transplant donor. Sequencing was carried out using blood, either unsorted or a sorted T cell fraction (not recorded which). This CDR3 reads CASSSSGTDSYEQYF. The DNA for the CDR3 is TGTGCCAGCAGCTCCTCCGGGACAGACTCCTACGAGCAGTACTTC.